Listed below are T cell receptor beta chains from one sample, sequenced in a study of T cells in Graves' hyperthyroidism and ophthalmopathy. TCRdb reprocessed the multiplex PCR reads with MiXCR, giving one entry per CDR3 protein. The sample records 300,000 to 450,000 distinct CDR3 sequences, about 14% being singletons. Sequenced: blood. These receptors all come from a woman aged 30 to 39 with Graves' ophthalmopathy. CDR3s include the opening cysteine and the closing phenylalanine or tryptophan. The D gene is left open where the match is weak. Not every row has a clone size; where given, it reads once, few, many or a size class.

J gene | D gene | clone size | V gene | CDR3 DNA | CDR3 protein
TRBJ2-5 | TRBD1 | many | TRBV5-1 | TGCGCCAGCAGCCCACCGGGACAGGAAGAGACCCAGTACTTC | CASSPPGQEETQYF
TRBJ1-2 | . | many | TRBV5-8 | TGTGCCAGCGCGGCCAGGGTTGACTATGGCTACACCTTC | CASAARVDYGYTF
TRBJ2-7 | TRBD1 | many | TRBV2 | TGTGCCAGCAGTGAAAGACAGGGGGCGGGGGAGCAGTACTTC | CASSERQGAGEQYF
TRBJ2-3 | . | many | TRBV3-1 | TGTGCCAGCAGCCCAAACGGGGGCACAGATACGCAGTATTTT | CASSPNGGTDTQYF
TRBJ2-2 | TRBD1 | many | TRBV10-2 | TGCGCCAGCAGTGAGACAGGGGGATTCACCGGGGAGCTGTTTTTT | CASSETGGFTGELFF
TRBJ1-5 | . | many | TRBV3-1 | TGTGCCAGCAGCCTGGGTCTTTATAGCAATCAGCCCCAGCATTTT | CASSLGLYSNQPQHF
TRBJ1-6 | . | . | TRBV27 | TGTGCCTCAAGGGGTTCCAATTCACCCCTCCACTTT | CASRGSNSPLHF
TRBJ1-3 | . | . | TRBV6-1 | TGTGCCAGCAGTGAAGAAATAGGAGCTGGAAACACCATATATTTT | CASSEEIGAGNTIYF
TRBJ2-4 | TRBD1 | many | TRBV7-2 | TGTGCCAGCAGCCCCGGGACAGGGAGCAACATTCAGTACTTC | CASSPGTGSNIQYF
TRBJ2-1 | TRBD1 | many | TRBV7-9 | TGTGCCAGCAGCTTATGGGGACAGGGGGGACCCAATGAGCAGTTCTTC | CASSLWGQGGPNEQFF
TRBJ2-7 | . | many | TRBV29-1 | TGCAGCGTTGAAGATCTTGCGGTTGAGCAGTACTTC | CSVEDLAVEQYF
TRBJ2-3 | . | . | TRBV19 | TGTGCCAGTAGTGAGGGCGGGGCAAGCACAGATACGCAGTATTTT | CASSEGGASTDTQYF
TRBJ2-5 | . | many | TRBV30 | TGTGCCTGGAGTCGTAGCAAAGAGACCCAGTACTTC | CAWSRSKETQYF
TRBJ1-2 | . | many | TRBV20-1 | TGCAGTGCCAGAGAAGGGCAGTTGGCTGGGGCCCAGAGGAGGTATGGCTACACCTTC | CSAREGQLAGAQRRYGYTF
TRBJ2-3 | TRBD2 | once | TRBV2 | TGTGCCAGCGCGGGAGAGGTTGATACGCAGTATTTT | CASAGEVDTQYF
TRBJ2-7 | . | . | TRBV29-1 | TGCAGCGTTGAAGAGGGCTGGGGGCAGTACTTC | CSVEEGWGQYF
TRBJ1-6 | . | . | TRBV6-1 | TGTGCCAGCATGCGGGATAATTCACCCCTCCACTTT | CASMRDNSPLHF
TRBJ2-3 | TRBD2 | . | TRBV2 | TGTGCCAGCACTCTAGCGGGAAGAACAGATACGCAGTATTTT | CASTLAGRTDTQYF
TRBJ2-1 | TRBD2 | many | TRBV2 | TGTGCCAGCACCCGGGAGGGGTCCTACAATGAGCAGTTCTTC | CASTREGSYNEQFF
TRBJ2-7 | . | few | TRBV10-2 | TGCGCCAGGGAGTGGGTTTGTGAGCAGTACTTC | CAREWVCEQYF
TRBJ2-3 | TRBD2 | many | TRBV6-2/TRBV6-3 | TGTGCCAGCAGTCCCTGGGGGACTAGCGGGGGCCGGGGAGATACGCAGTATTTT | CASSPWGTSGGRGDTQYF
TRBJ2-1 | . | few | TRBV9 | TGTGCCAGCAGCATCGGGGGAAGATCCTACAATGAGCAGTTCTTC | CASSIGGRSYNEQFF
TRBJ2-7 | . | many | TRBV2 | TGTGCCAGCACCTCGATGGGGGGGCCCTACGAGCAGTACTTC | CASTSMGGPYEQYF
TRBJ1-1 | . | many | TRBV7-9 | TGTGCCAGCAGCGGCCCCGGGAGGCCACCGGGGAACACTGAAGCTTTCTTT | CASSGPGRPPGNTEAFF
TRBJ2-1 | TRBD2 | . | TRBV2 | TGTGCCAGCAGCAGACAACTAGCGGGGGGTGGTGAGCAGTTCTTC | CASSRQLAGGGEQFF
TRBJ1-4 | . | many | TRBV3-1 | TGTGCCAGCAGCCAAGGAATGAATGAAAAACTGTTTTTT | CASSQGMNEKLFF
TRBJ2-5 | . | . | TRBV12-3/TRBV12-4 | TGTGCCAGCAGCTCGAAACGGGTATTAAGAGGAGGGACCCAGTACTTC | CASSSKRVLRGGTQYF
TRBJ2-3 | . | many | TRBV5-1 | TGCGCCAGCACCTATCTCCCGGGTTCTACAGATACGCAGTATTTT | CASTYLPGSTDTQYF
TRBJ2-7 | . | . | TRBV11-2 | TGTGCCAGCAGCTTGGGAATAGGGGGCGAGCAGTACTTC | CASSLGIGGEQYF
TRBJ2-5 | TRBD1 | many | TRBV7-2 | TGTGCCAGCAGCTTAGCGGTTTCAGGGGGAGAGACCCAGTACTTC | CASSLAVSGGETQYF
TRBJ2-1 | . | many | TRBV27 | TGTGCCAGCACCTCCACGAACAGCTACAATGAGCAGTTCTTC | CASTSTNSYNEQFF
TRBJ1-4 | . | . | TRBV20-1 | TGCAGTGCTAGGGATCCGGCAGGGGATGAAAAACTGTTTTTT | CSARDPAGDEKLFF
TRBJ1-4 | . | . | TRBV5-4 | TGTGCCAGCAGCTTGGGAAGGGTAACAGATGAAAAACTGTTTTTT | CASSLGRVTDEKLFF
TRBJ1-5 | . | few | TRBV3-1 | TGTGCCAGCAACCAAGGTCATCAGCCCCAGCATTTT | CASNQGHQPQHF
TRBJ1-2 | TRBD1 | . | TRBV24-1 | TGTGCCACCAGTGACGTGGGACAGGGCTATGGCTACACCTTC | CATSDVGQGYGYTF
TRBJ2-2 | . | many | TRBV30 | TGTGCCTGGAGTGAGACGCGGGCCGGGGAGCTGTTTTTT | CAWSETRAGELFF
TRBJ1-4 | TRBD1 | . | TRBV9 | TGTGCCAGCAGCGTAGGTGGACAGGGTGCTGAAAAACTGTTTTTT | CASSVGGQGAEKLFF
TRBJ2-5 | . | many | TRBV7-8 | TGTGCCAGCAGCCCCCGGAGAGGGGAAGAGACCCAGTACTTC | CASSPRRGEETQYF
TRBJ1-3 | . | many | TRBV18 | TGTGCCAGCTCACCCGCGGCCCACCTGAACAATATAAACACCATATATTTT | CASSPAAHLNNINTIYF
TRBJ2-7 | TRBD1 | many | TRBV18 | TGTGCCAGCTCACGGGACAGGAGCTCCTACGAGCAGTACTTC | CASSRDRSSYEQYF
TRBJ2-3 | . | . | TRBV5-5 | TGTGCCAGCAGCTTGATGGTGAAGCCGGCAGATACGCAGTATTTT | CASSLMVKPADTQYF
TRBJ1-2 | TRBD1 | many | TRBV27 | TGTGCCAGCAGTTTAACAGGGGGCGCAGATGGCTACACCTTC | CASSLTGGADGYTF
TRBJ2-2 | . | many | TRBV11-3 | TGTGCCAGCAGCTTAGGGGACGTCGGGGAGCTGTTTTTT | CASSLGDVGELFF
TRBJ2-3 | . | many | TRBV5-1 | TGCGCCAGCAGCTTAGGTCGCTCTAGCACAGATACGCAGTATTTT | CASSLGRSSTDTQYF
TRBJ2-5 | . | many | TRBV6-1 | TGTGCCAGCAGTGGCGGGACCCCCGGGGAGACCCAGTACTTC | CASSGGTPGETQYF
TRBJ2-3 | . | . | TRBV4-1 | TGCGCCAGCAGGGACTTAGGGGCCGCAGATACGCAGTATTTT | CASRDLGAADTQYF
TRBJ2-3 | . | many | TRBV7-3 | TGTGCCAGCAGCTTATTTGCTAGCTCCAGAGGGGATACGCAGTATTTT | CASSLFASSRGDTQYF
TRBJ2-5 | TRBD2 | many | TRBV15 | TGTGCCACCAGCAGAGATCCTAGCGGGGGTGAGACCCAGTACTTC | CATSRDPSGGETQYF
TRBJ1-3 | TRBD1 | few | TRBV7-2 | TGTGCCAGCAGCGTTGGGGGCAGGGGGGGCGCGTTTGGAAACACCATATATTTT | CASSVGGRGGAFGNTIYF
TRBJ1-1 | . | many | TRBV20-1 | TGCAGTGCTCACCAAGGCAGGGAGCATGAAGCTTTCTTT | CSAHQGREHEAFF
TRBJ2-7 | . | many | TRBV7-2 | TGTGCCAGCAGCTCATACAGCCACGAGCAGTACTTC | CASSSYSHEQYF
TRBJ1-3 | . | . | TRBV29-1 | TGCAGCGCCCGGGGGGAGTTTGGAAGAGAAAACACCATATATTTT | CSARGEFGRENTIYF
TRBJ2-3 | TRBD2 | many | TRBV20-1 | TGCAGTGCTAGTAGGCGGGGGGGCTATGCAGATACGCAGTATTTT | CSASRRGGYADTQYF
TRBJ1-5 | TRBD1 | many | TRBV6-5 | TGTGCCAGCACAAAGACAGGGAATCAGCCCCAGCATTTT | CASTKTGNQPQHF
TRBJ2-1 | . | many | TRBV7-2 | TGTGCCAGCAGCTTAGCCAGCATAAATGAGCAGTTCTTC | CASSLASINEQFF
TRBJ2-3 | TRBD2 | many | TRBV5-1 | TGCGCCAGCAGCTTGGTTCTGGGGGGGAGCACAGATACGCAGTATTTT | CASSLVLGGSTDTQYF
TRBJ2-1 | TRBD2 | many | TRBV12-3/TRBV12-4 | TGTGCCAGCAGTTTAATGCTAGCGGGGGTAGGCGATGAGCAGTTCTTC | CASSLMLAGVGDEQFF
TRBJ2-3 | . | many | TRBV7-2 | TGTGCCAGCAGCACACCGGTGGGCGCCCCCACAGATACGCAGTATTTT | CASSTPVGAPTDTQYF
TRBJ1-2 | TRBD1 | . | TRBV5-1 | TGCGCCAGCAGCTACGACAGGGTCGATGGCTACACCTTC | CASSYDRVDGYTF